These 9 T cell receptor beta chains came from one sample sequenced in a study of cytomegalovirus exposure and HLA in healthy donors. The PCR employed 60 Vbeta primers together with 13 Jbeta primers. Data came from immunoSEQ multiplex PCR; TCRdb stores just in-frame clones and leaves some out. Here the sample spans some 140,000 clones, over 75% being singletons. What was sequenced was PBMCs. These receptors all stem from a man between 50 and 59 years old in good health and CMV-seronegative.

The V gene is TRBV27, the J gene TRBJ1-4, with TRBD1 as a possible D gene (5 bases). The CDR3 totals 14 residues. Germline V lookup: CDR1 MNHEY, CDR2 SMNVEV (reference sequence). The V gene lost 2 bases and the J gene lost 3 bases, with 7 bases spanning the gap. Written as DNA, the CDR3 is TGTGCCAGCAGTTTAGGGGGGTCTAATGAAAAACTGTTTTTT. Protein product: CASSLGGSNEKLFF.

This chain links TRBV28 with TRBJ1-2, with 7 bases fitting TRBD1. The CDR3 contains 16 residues. Trimming took 5 bases from V and 5 from J; bases not matched to a gene: 14. Per germline, CDR1 MDHEN and CDR2 SYDVKM. The CDR3 here is CASSTTGVPPPYGYTF. The CDR3 DNA reads as TGTGCCAGCAGTACAACAGGGGTTCCTCCCCCGTATGGCTACACCTTC.

This clone has more than one count but fewer than ten. This rearrangement joins TRBV19 to TRBJ2-1, with D perhaps TRBD1 (6 bases). CDR3 length: 15 residues. The germline V and J ends were trimmed by 6 bases and 1 base, with 13 bases remaining between them. Germline V gene lookup returns CDR1 LNHDA and CDR2 SQIVND (reference sequence). The CDR3 is CASSKGQRSYNEQFF. The CDR3 DNA is TGTGCCAGTAGCAAAGGACAGCGATCCTACAATGAGCAGTTCTTC. The variable domain in full, completed from reference TRBV19 and TRBJ2-1, reads DGGITQSPKYLFRKEGQNVTLSCEQNLNHDAMYWYRQDPGQGLRLIYYSQIVNDFQKGDIAEGYSVSREKKESFPLTVTSAQKNPTAFYLCASSKGQRSYNEQFFGPGTRLTVL.

The count of this clone is one. The chain joins TRBV5-4 to TRBJ2-6; TRBD1 agrees at 8 bases. This CDR3 spans 18 amino acids. Unmatched junction bases numbered 5, after V lost 0 bases and J lost 0 bases. CDR1 SGHNT and CDR2 YYREEE come from the germline V gene (reference sequence). The CDR3 protein is CASSLGTGFFSGANVLTF. DNA of the CDR3: TGTGCCAGCAGCTTGGGGACAGGGTTTTTCTCTGGGGCCAACGTCCTGACTTTC.

The chain couples TRBV10-3 to TRBJ1-4, with 8 bases fitting TRBD1. The J segment lost 7 bases and the V segment lost 2 bases, leaving 6 bases of the junction unmatched. Germline CDR1 reads ENHRY; CDR2 reads SYGVKD. The CDR3 has 15 amino acids. DNA of the CDR3: TGTGCCATCAGTGAGCCGACAGGGGAAAGTGAAAAACTGTTTTTT. Amino acids: CAISEPTGESEKLFF.

The chain couples TRBV11-2 to TRBJ2-5; 10 nucleotides align to TRBD1. The CDR3 consists of 14 residues. CDR1 and CDR2 (germline): SGHAT, FQNNGV. V lost 4 bases to trimming and J lost 2 bases; unmatched junction nucleotides: 1. CDR3 in amino acids: CASSWTGGQETQYF. For the CDR3, the DNA is TGTGCCAGCAGCTGGACAGGGGGACAAGAGACCCAGTACTTC.

Notes on this clone: Other DNA sequences from this sample encode an identical CDR3 as well. CDR3 in DNA: TGTGCCAGCAGCCCAGGGGAGACCCAGTACTTC. Its translation is CASSPGETQYF. The chain joins TRBV28 to TRBJ2-5; the D gene is possibly TRBD1 (5 bases). The germline gives CDR1 MDHEN, CDR2 SYDVKM. The CDR3 consists of 11 residues. V was pared by 6 bases and J by 5 bases, with 7 bases between.

The chain carries TRBV28 and TRBJ2-5; 11 bases agree with TRBD2. The CDR3 has 15 residues. Germline V gene data show CDR1 as MDHEN and CDR2 as SYDVKM. Unmatched junction bases numbered 4, after V lost 4 bases and J lost 3 bases. CDR3 nucleotides: TGTGCCAGCAGTTCTCCGGGACTAGCGGAAGAGACCCAGTACTTC. Translated: CASSSPGLAEETQYF.

The gene calls are TRBV12-5 and TRBJ2-7; D uncertain. CDR3 length equals 13 residues. Germline assignment: CDR1 LGHNT and CDR2 FRNRAP. V was shortened by 5 bases and J by 4 bases, with 12 bases between the two germline ends. DNA of the CDR3: TGTGCTAGTGGTACGACCCCCGGGTACGAGCAGTACTTC. This sequence encodes CASGTTPGYEQYF.